Included here is one TCR beta chain sequence, with context. Its antigen remains unidentified. Generated by immunoSEQ multiplex PCR, the TCRdb table keeps only in-frame clones and is missing some. The sample lists about 1.1 million clones; around three quarters were seen once. The data were taken from a study of shared clonotypes between healthy human individuals. About the research overall: Used for every donor were three CD4 naive, three CD4 memory, two CD8 naive and one CD8 memory plate.

V lost 1 base, J lost 0 bases, and 6 bases lay in between. In germline, CDR1 is LNHNV, CDR2 YYDKDF (reference sequence). The length of the CDR3 is 15 residues. Study results and caveats: Shared clonotypes across all four donors exceeded non-shared ones in generation probability. A few donors had 4% to 5% of their naive CD4 clonotypes in common.

Sequenced sample: memory CD4+ T cells from PBMCs. Subset noted: CD45RA-negative fraction. This TCR derives from a man between 18 and 35 years old in good health. Some clones in this sample may be carry-over from other donors' samples. This chain links TRBV15 with TRBJ1-4, with D unclear. CDR3 in DNA: TGTGCCACCAGCAGAGCCGGTGCAACTAATGAAAAACTGTTTTTT. Translated, it gives CATSRAGATNEKLFF.